This TCR beta chain came from a study of T cells in Graves' hyperthyroidism and ophthalmopathy. The source material, RNA transcripts, was used to amplify TCR beta CDR3 regions. HTBI primers were used for first-round RT-PCR of the TCR CDR3. TCRdb re-analysed the multiplex PCR reads in MiXCR, keeping a single row per CDR3 protein. Of approximately 330,000 distinct CDR3 sequences in the sample, roughly 13% were seen once. Those patients with uncontrolled infection, other autoimmune disease, pregnancy or lactation were excluded. The V gene's germline CDR1 is GTSNPN and CDR2 SVGIG (reference sequence). The CDR3 has 12 amino acids. V was shortened by 2 bases and J by 5 bases, with 9 bases between the two germline ends. Study observations and caveats: Most expanded thyroid clonotypes above 0.001 also appeared in blood.

Points on this clonotype: Its matching antigen is unknown. This could be a read error, since a much larger clone is one nucleotide away. It is likely a read error, because the conserved phenylalanine at the end of the CDR3 is missing.

Sequenced material: blood. The TCR was taken from a woman between 40 and 55 years old with Graves' ophthalmopathy. The J gene is TRBJ1-1, the V gene TRBV30; D gene uncertain. CDR3: CAWSPAGTEAFL. The DNA for the CDR3 is TGTGCCTGGAGTCCGGCGGGAACTGAAGCTTTCCTT.